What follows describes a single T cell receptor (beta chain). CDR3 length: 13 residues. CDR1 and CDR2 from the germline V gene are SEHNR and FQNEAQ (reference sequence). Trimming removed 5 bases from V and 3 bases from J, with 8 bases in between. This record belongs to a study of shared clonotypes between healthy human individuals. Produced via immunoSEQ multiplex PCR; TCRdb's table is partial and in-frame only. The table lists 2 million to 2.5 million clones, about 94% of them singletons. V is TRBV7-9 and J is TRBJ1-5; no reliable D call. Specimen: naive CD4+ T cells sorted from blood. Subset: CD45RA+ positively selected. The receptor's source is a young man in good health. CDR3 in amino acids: CASSPQLNQPQHF. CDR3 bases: TGTGCCAGCAGCCCCCAGCTCAATCAGCCCCAGCATTTT. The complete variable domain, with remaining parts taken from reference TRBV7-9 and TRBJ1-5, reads DTGVSQNPRHKITKRGQNVTFRCDPISEHNRLYWYRQTLGQGPEFLTYFQNEAQLEKSRLLSDRFSAERPKGSFSTLEIQRTEQGDSAMYLCASSPQLNQPQHFGDGTRLSIL.